The 20 T cell receptor beta chains below come from one sample, sequenced in a study of response to subunit inactivated influenza vaccine. TCRdb analysed the RT-PCR reads with MiXCR anew, one entry per CDR3 protein. This sample has roughly 670,000 distinct CDR3 sequences, with 13% to 15% found just once. Sequences were derived from PBMCs from blood, sampled roughly 15 days before vaccination. These receptors were taken from a man aged 45-65 years who received an inactivated influenza vaccine.

This clonotype appeared a few times. V is TRBV6-5 and J is TRBJ2-1; 9 bases are shared with TRBD1. CDR1 and CDR2 from the germline V gene are MNHEY and SVGAGI. V lost 0 bases to trimming and J lost 8 bases; unmatched junction nucleotides: 11. The CDR3 is 17 residues long. The CDR3 sequence: CASSYSRSGTGSDEQFF. CDR3 bases: TGTGCCAGCAGTTACTCGAGATCCGGGACAGGGAGCGATGAGCAGTTCTTC.

The V gene is TRBV5-4, the J gene TRBJ1-2; 8 bases agree with TRBD1. CDR1 SGHNT and CDR2 YYREEE come from the germline V gene (reference sequence). Unmatched junction bases numbered 8, after V lost 0 bases and J lost 7 bases. The CDR3 covers 15 residues. CDR3 sequence reads: CASSLEGQAITGYTF. The CDR3 region has the DNA TGTGCCAGCAGCTTGGAGGGACAGGCCATTACTGGCTACACCTTC.

This clonotype has only a few counts. The chain couples TRBV28 to TRBJ2-7; no definite D call. Trimming took 4 bases from V and 1 from J, leaving 14 bases between them. The CDR3 consists of 15 residues. The germline CDR1 and CDR2 sequences are MDHEN and SYDVKM. The CDR3 loop reads CASSSSGVGSYEQYF. CDR3 sequence (DNA): TGTGCCAGCAGTTCCTCGGGTGTGGGTTCCTACGAGCAGTACTTC.

This clonotype has more than one count but fewer than ten. The chain recombines TRBV6-2 or TRBV6-3 with TRBJ2-1, with D possibly being TRBD2 (6 bases). V gave up 0 bases and J gave up 4 bases, with 10 bases separating them. The CDR3 loop spans 15 amino acids. CDR1 MNHEY and CDR2 SVGEGT come from the germline V gene. The CDR3 DNA sequence: TGTGCCAGCAGTTACTCGAGGGACTTTTACAATGAGCAGTTCTTC. Protein sequence: CASSYSRDFYNEQFF.

This clonotype was counted many times. This sequence joins TRBV12-3 or TRBV12-4 and TRBJ2-2, with TRBD1 identical over 7 bases. With V trimmed by 6 bases and J by 6 bases, 7 bases remained unmatched. The CDR3 is 14 amino acids. CDR3 sequence (DNA): TGTGCCAGCAGCGGACAGGTTTTGGCCGGGGAGCTGTTTTTT. Translated: CASSGQVLAGELFF.

This sequence joins TRBV20-1 and TRBJ1-3; D ambiguous. CDR1 is DFQATT, CDR2 SNEGSKA, per germline (reference sequence). There are 15 residues in the CDR3. V gave up 0 bases and J gave up 0 bases, with 9 bases separating them. CDR3 loop: CSARDATSSGNTIYF. The CDR3 DNA reads as TGCAGTGCTAGAGATGCGACAAGCTCTGGAAACACCATATATTTT.

The chain has TRBV10-3 and TRBJ2-4, with 12 bases lining up with TRBD2. V was clipped by 0 bases and J by 5 bases; unmatched bases: 8. This CDR3 region has 18 residues. Germline values: CDR1 ENHRY, CDR2 SYGVKD. The CDR3 region has the DNA TGTGCCATCAGTGAGTCTAGGACTAGCGGGGCGGGCGAAAACATTCAGTACTTC. Its protein product is CAISESRTSGAGENIQYF.

The chain carries TRBV28 and TRBJ2-7; D ambiguous. Per the germline V gene, CDR1 is MDHEN and CDR2 is SYDVKM. The CDR3 runs 11 residues. Between the trimmed V and J ends, which lost 2 bases and 7 bases, there was a span of 6 bases. The CDR3 protein is CASSLMLEQYF. CDR3 nucleotide sequence: TGTGCCAGCAGTTTAATGCTTGAGCAGTACTTC.

This clonotype was seen repeatedly, ten times or more. The chain uses TRBV29-1 and TRBJ2-1, with D hard to call. Germline V gene data show CDR1 as SQVTM and CDR2 as ANQGSEA. The germline V and J ends were trimmed by 5 bases and 3 bases, with 5 bases remaining between them. This CDR3 has 11 amino acids. The CDR3, as DNA: TGCAGCGTTCGCTTCTACAATGAGCAGTTCTTC. It encodes CSVRFYNEQFF.

CDR3 region: CSARAARTIQETQYF. CDR3 bases: TGCAGTGCTAGAGCTGCCCGGACGATACAAGAGACCCAGTACTTC. The rearrangement uses TRBV20-1 and TRBJ2-5; no clear D. Between the trimmed V and J ends, which lost 1 base and 2 bases, there was a span of 14 bases. CDR3 size: 15 residues. The germline gives CDR1 DFQATT, CDR2 SNEGSKA (reference sequence).

This clonotype was found a few times. The V gene is TRBV12-3 or TRBV12-4, the J gene TRBJ2-6, with 7 positions matching TRBD1. After removal of 6 bases from V and 0 bases from J, the junction contained 11 bases not matched to a gene. This CDR3 has 18 amino acids. This chain's CDR3 is CASSPTGSSLSGANVLTF. DNA of the CDR3: TGTGCCAGCAGCCCGACAGGGAGTTCTCTCTCTGGGGCCAACGTCCTGACTTTC.

This clonotype was counted ten times or more. The chain employs TRBV12-3 or TRBV12-4 and TRBJ2-1; D gene unclear. CDR3 length: 12 amino acids. Between the trimmed V and J ends, which lost 1 base and 10 bases, there was a span of 8 bases. The CDR3 protein is CASSLGRSEQFF. The DNA of the CDR3 is TGTGCCAGCAGTTTAGGGCGAAGCGAGCAGTTCTTC.

This clonotype was observed a few times. The chain is built from TRBV20-1 and TRBJ2-1; D is possibly TRBD2 (6 bases). From germline, CDR1 is DFQATT and CDR2 SNEGSKA (reference sequence). Trimming left V 6 bases short and J 4 bases short, with 16 bases between. CDR3 length: 14 residues. CDR3 sequence: CSADGGTVYNEQFF. In DNA form, the CDR3 reads TGCAGTGCCGACGGCGGGACGGTTTACAATGAGCAGTTCTTC.

The chain couples TRBV7-9 to TRBJ2-5; tentative D call: TRBD2 (5 bases). The CDR3 covers 13 residues. Germline V CDR1 and CDR2: SEHNR, FQNEAQ (reference sequence). V lost 5 bases and J 4 bases, leaving 11 bases between the germline ends. The CDR3 DNA follows: TGTGCCAGCAGCGATACTAGGGCAGAGACCCAGTACTTC. It specifies CASSDTRAETQYF.

This clonotype was counted ten times or more. This chain uses TRBV7-2 with TRBJ2-1; 10 nucleotides line up with TRBD1. The CDR3 contains 15 residues. The V gene's germline CDR1 is SGHTA and CDR2 FQGNSA. V dropped 5 bases and J dropped 5; count of bases not matched to a gene: 6. The CDR3 bases are TGTGCCAGCAGCCCGGACAGGGGGAACCACAATGAGCAGTTCTTC. It translates to CASSPDRGNHNEQFF. The full variable domain, completed using reference TRBV7-2 and TRBJ2-1, is GAGVSQSPSNKVTEKGKDVELRCDPISGHTALYWYRQSLGQGLEFLIYFQGNSAPDKSGLPSDRFSAERTGGSVSTLTIQRTQQEDSAVYLCASSPDRGNHNEQFFGPGTRLTVL.

This clonotype appeared a few times. The chain recombines TRBV20-1 with TRBJ2-5; D gene ambiguous. Germline V gene lookup returns CDR1 DFQATT and CDR2 SNEGSKA (reference sequence). This CDR3 is built from 13 residues. Deletions cut 0 bases from V and 3 bases from J, with 8 bases between. The CDR3 bases are TGCAGTGCTAGAGATCTGACAAAAGAGACCCAGTACTTC. Translated: CSARDLTKETQYF.

The table lists this clonotype with many counts. The chain carries TRBV12-3 or TRBV12-4 and TRBJ2-7; tentatively, D is TRBD2 (7 bases). Deletions cut 4 bases from V and 9 bases from J, with 10 bases between. This CDR3 is built from 11 residues. The CDR3 reads CASSSGGLQYF. In DNA, the CDR3 is TGTGCCAGCAGTTCGGGGGGCCTGCAGTACTTC.

This clonotype has a handful of counts. The chain joins TRBV27 to TRBJ1-6; a possible D gene is TRBD1 (5 bases). The CDR3 runs to 14 residues. CDR1 MNHEY and CDR2 SMNVEV come from the germline V gene (reference sequence). The V end was cut by 5 bases, the J end by 7 bases, with 12 bases between. CDR3 coding DNA: TGTGCCAGCAGTCTCTTGGGGCCCAATTCACCCCTCCACTTT. Encoded protein: CASSLLGPNSPLHF.

This rearrangement joins TRBV9 to TRBJ2-1, with D possibly TRBD1 on 5 matching bases. Germline V gene sequence: CDR1 SGDLS, CDR2 YYNGEE. CDR3 length: 17 residues. V gave up 0 bases and J gave up 7 bases, with 20 bases separating them. CDR3 DNA sequence: TGTGCCAGCAGCGTAGCTACGACAGTAAGGTGGGAAAATGAGCAGTTCTTC. It specifies CASSVATTVRWENEQFF. Drawing the rest from reference TRBV9 and TRBJ2-1, the complete variable domain is DSGVTQTPKHLITATGQRVTLRCSPRSGDLSVYWYQQSLDQGLQFLIQYYNGEERAKGNILERFSAQQFPDLHSELNLSSLELGDSALYFCASSVATTVRWENEQFFGPGTRLTVL.

The table lists this clonotype with a few counts. The V and J genes are TRBV15 and TRBJ2-7, with a weak D call TRBD2 (5 bases). Germline loops: CDR1 LNHNV, CDR2 YYDKDF (reference sequence). The V gene lost 0 bases and the J gene lost 6 bases, with 9 bases spanning the gap. The CDR3 spans 13 residues. The CDR3 loop is CATSRDPTTEQYF. CDR3 sequence (DNA): TGTGCCACCAGCAGAGATCCGACTACCGAGCAGTACTTC.